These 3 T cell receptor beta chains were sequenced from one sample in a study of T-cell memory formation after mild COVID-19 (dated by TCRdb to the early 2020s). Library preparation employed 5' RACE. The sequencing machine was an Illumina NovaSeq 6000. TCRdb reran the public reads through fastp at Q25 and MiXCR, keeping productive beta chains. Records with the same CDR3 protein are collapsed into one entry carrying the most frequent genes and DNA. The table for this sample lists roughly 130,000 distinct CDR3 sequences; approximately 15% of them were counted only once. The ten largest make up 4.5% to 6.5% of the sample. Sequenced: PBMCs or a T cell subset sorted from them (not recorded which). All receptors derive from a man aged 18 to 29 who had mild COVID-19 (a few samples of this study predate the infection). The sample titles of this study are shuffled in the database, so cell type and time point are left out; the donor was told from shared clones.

The CDR3 nucleotides are TGTGCCATCAGTGAGTCCTCCTACGAGCAGTACTTC. Its translation: CAISESSYEQYF. This chain joins TRBV10-3 and TRBJ2-7; D remains unclear. V lost 0 bases, J lost 0 bases, and 0 bases lay in between. CDR3 length: 12 amino acids. The germline V gene encodes CDR1 ENHRY and CDR2 SYGVKD.

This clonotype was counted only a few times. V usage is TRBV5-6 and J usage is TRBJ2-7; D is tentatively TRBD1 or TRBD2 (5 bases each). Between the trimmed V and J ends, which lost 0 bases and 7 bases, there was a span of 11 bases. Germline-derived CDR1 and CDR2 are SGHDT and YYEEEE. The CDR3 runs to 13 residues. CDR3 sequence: CASSLGLAGEQYF. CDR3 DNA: TGTGCCAGCAGCTTGGGGCTAGCAGGGGAGCAGTACTTC.

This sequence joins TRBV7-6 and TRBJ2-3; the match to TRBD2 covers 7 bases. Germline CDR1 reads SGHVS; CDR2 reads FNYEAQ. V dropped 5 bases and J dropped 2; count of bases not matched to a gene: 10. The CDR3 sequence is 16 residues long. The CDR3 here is CASSLRGTTNTDTQYF. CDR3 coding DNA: TGTGCCAGCAGCCTCCGCGGGACTACTAACACAGATACGCAGTATTTT.